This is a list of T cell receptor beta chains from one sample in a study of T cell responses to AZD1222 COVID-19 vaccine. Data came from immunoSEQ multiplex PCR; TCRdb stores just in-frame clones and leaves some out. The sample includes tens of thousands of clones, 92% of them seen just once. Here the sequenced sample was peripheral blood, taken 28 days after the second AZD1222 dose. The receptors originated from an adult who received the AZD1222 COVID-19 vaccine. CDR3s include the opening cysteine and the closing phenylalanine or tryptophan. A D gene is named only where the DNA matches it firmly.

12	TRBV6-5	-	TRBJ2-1	CASQRLGNEQFF
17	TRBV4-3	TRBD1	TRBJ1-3	CASSQDLRQGAGNTIYF
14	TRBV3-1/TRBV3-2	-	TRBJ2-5	CASSQGTAKETQYF
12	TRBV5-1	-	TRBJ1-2	CASSLVGLSYTF
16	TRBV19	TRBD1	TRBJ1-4	CASSSSNRGGREKLFF
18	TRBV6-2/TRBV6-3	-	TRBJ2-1	CASSYTPWGAEVWDEQFF
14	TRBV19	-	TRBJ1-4	CASRTGGTNEKLFF
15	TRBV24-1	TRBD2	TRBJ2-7	CAKPHRAGGSYEQYF
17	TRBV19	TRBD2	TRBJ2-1	CASSILPWSGRTNEQFF
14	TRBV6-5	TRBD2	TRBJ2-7	CASRPAGGLYEQYF
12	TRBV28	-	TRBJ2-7	CATGRGSYEQYF
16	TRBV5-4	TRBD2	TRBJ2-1	CASSQPAGAGGHEQFF
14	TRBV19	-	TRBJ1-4	CASSQGLTNEKLFF
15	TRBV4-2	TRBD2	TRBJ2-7	CASSQGLAGVREQYF
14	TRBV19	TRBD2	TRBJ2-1	CASYGAGTYNEQFF
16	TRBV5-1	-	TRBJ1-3	CASSATGILSGNTIYF
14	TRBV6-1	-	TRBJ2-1	CASSEVGGINEQFF
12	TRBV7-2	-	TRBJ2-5	CASSPKAETQYF
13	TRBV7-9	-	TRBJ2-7	CASSHPDAYQQYF
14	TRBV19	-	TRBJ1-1	CASSMSTVNTEAFF
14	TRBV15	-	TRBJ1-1	CATSRERMNTEAFF
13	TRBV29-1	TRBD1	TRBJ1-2	CSVEMTGGNGYTF
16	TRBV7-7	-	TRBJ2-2	CASSSDRGADTGELFF
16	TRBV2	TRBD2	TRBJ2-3	CASNPGLAGPGDTQYF
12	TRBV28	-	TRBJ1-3	CASVGDGNTIYF
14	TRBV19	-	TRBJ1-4	CASSISGSNEKLFF
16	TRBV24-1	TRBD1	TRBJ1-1	CATSTPPDRGFTEAFF
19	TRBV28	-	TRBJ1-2	CASSDPRGNRAEGYYGYTF
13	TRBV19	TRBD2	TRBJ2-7	CASSGLAGREQYF
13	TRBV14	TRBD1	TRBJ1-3	CASSTGGGYTIYF
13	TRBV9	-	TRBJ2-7	CASSSQGGGEQYF
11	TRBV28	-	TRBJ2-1	CASSFLTVEFF
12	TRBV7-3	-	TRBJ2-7	CASSLGSNEQYF
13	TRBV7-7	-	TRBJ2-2	CAASRENTGELFF
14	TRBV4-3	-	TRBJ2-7	CASSQDGAYREQYF
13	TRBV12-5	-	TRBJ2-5	CASGLSPQETQYF
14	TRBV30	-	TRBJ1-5	CAWSFSDGNQPQHF
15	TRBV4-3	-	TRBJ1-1	CASSQVSLRGTEAFF
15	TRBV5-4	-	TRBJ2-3	CASSLGGGIPGTQYF
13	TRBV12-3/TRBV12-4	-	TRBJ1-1	CASSLTGNTEAFF
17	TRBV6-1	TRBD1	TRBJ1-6	CASSEAAQGSYNSPLHF
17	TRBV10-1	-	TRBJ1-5	CASSESIRQDSNQPQHF
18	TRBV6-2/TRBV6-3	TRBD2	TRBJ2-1	CASSYLIGLAVSYNEQFF
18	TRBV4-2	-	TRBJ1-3	CASSQDLRRGLSGNTIYF
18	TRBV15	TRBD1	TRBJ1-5	CATSRDRGQGVLGQPQHF
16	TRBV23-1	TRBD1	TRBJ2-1	CASSQFARGLGNEQFF
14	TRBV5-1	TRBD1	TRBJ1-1	CASSLTGGDTEAFF
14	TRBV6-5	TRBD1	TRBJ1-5	CASSKTGGNQPQHF
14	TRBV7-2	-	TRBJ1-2	CASSSVTAYYGYTF
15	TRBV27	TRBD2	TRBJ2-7	CASSWGSGNHYEQYF
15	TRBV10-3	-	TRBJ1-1	CATRGGLIMNTEAFF
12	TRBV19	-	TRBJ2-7	CASSTYSGEQYF
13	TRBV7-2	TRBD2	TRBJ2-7	CASSRSGSAEQYF
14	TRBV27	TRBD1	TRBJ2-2	CATESGQDTGELFF